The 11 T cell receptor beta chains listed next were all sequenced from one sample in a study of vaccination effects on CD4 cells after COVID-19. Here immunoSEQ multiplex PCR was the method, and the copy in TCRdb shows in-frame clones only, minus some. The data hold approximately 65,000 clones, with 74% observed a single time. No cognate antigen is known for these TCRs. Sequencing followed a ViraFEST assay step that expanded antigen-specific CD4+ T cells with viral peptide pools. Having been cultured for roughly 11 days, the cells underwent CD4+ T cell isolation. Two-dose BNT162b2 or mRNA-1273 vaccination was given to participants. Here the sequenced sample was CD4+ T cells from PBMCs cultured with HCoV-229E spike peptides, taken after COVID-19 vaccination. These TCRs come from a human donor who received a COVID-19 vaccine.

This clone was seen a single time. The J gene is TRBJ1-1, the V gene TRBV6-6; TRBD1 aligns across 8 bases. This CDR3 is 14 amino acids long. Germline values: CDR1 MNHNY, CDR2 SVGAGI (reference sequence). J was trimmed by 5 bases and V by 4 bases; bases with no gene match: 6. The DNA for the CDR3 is TGTGCCAGCAGTTTCCGACAGGGGAGGACTGAAGCTTTCTTT. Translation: CASSFRQGRTEAFF.

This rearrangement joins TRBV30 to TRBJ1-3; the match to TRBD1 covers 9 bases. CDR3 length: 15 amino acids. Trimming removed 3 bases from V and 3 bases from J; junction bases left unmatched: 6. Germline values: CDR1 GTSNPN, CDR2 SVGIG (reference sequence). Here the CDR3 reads CAWSSRDRDGNTIYF. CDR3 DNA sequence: TGTGCCTGGAGCAGCCGGGACAGGGATGGAAACACCATATATTTT.

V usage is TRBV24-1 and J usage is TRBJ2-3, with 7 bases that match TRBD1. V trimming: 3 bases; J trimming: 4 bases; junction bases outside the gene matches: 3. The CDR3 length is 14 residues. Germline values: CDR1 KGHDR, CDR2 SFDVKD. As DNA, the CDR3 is TGTGCCACCAGTGATACGCAGGGGGCAGATACGCAGTATTTT. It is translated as CATSDTQGADTQYF.

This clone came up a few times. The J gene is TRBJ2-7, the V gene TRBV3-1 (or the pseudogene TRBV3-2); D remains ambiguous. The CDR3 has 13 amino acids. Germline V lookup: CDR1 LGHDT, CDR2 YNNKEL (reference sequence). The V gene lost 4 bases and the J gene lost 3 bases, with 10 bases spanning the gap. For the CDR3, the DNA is TGTGCCAGCAGCCTAGGACCCGACTACGAGCAGTACGTC. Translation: CASSLGPDYEQYV.

The CDR3 DNA sequence: TGTGCCAGCGGTCTAGCGGGGAAGGTTGAGCAGTACGTC. Protein sequence: CASGLAGKVEQYV. This chain links TRBV7-2 with TRBJ2-7, with 9 bases fitting TRBD2. V shed 8 bases, J shed 7 bases, and the junction held 9 bases outside the gene matches. This CDR3 spans 13 amino acids. Per germline, CDR1 SGHTA and CDR2 FQGNSA.

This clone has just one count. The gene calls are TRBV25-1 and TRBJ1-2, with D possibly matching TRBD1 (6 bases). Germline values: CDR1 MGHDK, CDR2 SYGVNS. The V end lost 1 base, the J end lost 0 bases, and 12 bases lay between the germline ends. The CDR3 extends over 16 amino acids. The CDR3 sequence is CASSELSRGANYGYTF. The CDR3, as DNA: TGTGCCAGCAGTGAATTATCAAGGGGGGCTAACTATGGCTACACCTTC.

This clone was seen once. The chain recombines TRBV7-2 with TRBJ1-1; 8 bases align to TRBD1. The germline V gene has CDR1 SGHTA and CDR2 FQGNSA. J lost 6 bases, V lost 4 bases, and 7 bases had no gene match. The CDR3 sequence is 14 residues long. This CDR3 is CASSSQGARAEAFF. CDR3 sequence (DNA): TGTGCCAGCAGCTCCCAGGGGGCGAGGGCTGAAGCTTTCTTT.

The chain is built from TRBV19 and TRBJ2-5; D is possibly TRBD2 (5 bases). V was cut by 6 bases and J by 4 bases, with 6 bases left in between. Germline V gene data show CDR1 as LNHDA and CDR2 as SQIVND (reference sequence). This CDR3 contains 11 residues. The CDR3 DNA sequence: TGTGCCAGTAGAGGAGGAGAGACCCAGTACTTC. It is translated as CASRGGETQYF.

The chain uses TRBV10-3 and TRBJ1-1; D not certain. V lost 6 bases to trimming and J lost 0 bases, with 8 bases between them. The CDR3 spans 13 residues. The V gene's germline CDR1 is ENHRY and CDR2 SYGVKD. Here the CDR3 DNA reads TGTGCCATCAGACTAACATTGAACACTGAAGCTTTCTTT. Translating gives CAIRLTLNTEAFF.

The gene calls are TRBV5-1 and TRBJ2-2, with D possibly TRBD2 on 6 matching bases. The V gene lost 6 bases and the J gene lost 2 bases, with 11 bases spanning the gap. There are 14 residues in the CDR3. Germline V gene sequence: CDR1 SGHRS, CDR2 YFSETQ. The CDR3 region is CASNEGGNTGELFF. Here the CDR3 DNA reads TGCGCCAGCAATGAGGGAGGAAACACCGGGGAGCTGTTTTTT.

This chain's CDR3 is CASSGIQGSGANVLTF. CDR3 nucleotide sequence: TGTGCCAGCTCAGGGATACAGGGATCTGGGGCCAACGTCCTGACTTTC. J is TRBJ2-6 and V is TRBV18; D possibly corresponds to TRBD1 (6 bases). CDR3 size: 16 residues. V was clipped by 5 bases and J by 1 base, with 12 bases between them. Germline CDR1 and CDR2: KGHSH and LQKENI.